The T cell receptor (beta chain) described here comes from a study of cytomegalovirus exposure and HLA in healthy donors. Study outcomes and limitations: Among TCR beta chains, those listed as cytomegalovirus-associated numbered about 160. Among the CMV-associated chains, a few were confirmed in vitro as specific for CMV antigens.

The ends lost 4 bases at V and 5 bases at J; junction bases unmatched: 7. Germline V gene sequence: CDR1 SNHLY, CDR2 FYNNEI. CDR3 length: 14 residues. Here immunoSEQ multiplex PCR was the method, and the copy in TCRdb shows in-frame clones only, minus some. The sample records about 250,000 clones, about 90% being singletons. As to this clone: Its antigen is currently unknown.

The material sequenced was PBMCs. V and J are TRBV2 and TRBJ2-7, with TRBD2 matching 8 bases. The TCR originated in a man aged 18 to 29 in good health and CMV-seropositive. The CDR3 reads CASSVAGPLNEQYF. The CDR3 coding sequence is TGTGCCAGCAGTGTAGCGGGGCCACTAAACGAGCAGTACTTC.